These 16 T cell receptor beta chains came from one sample sequenced in a study of breast tumors, draining lymph nodes, adjacent tissues. The lymph nodes were axillary draining lymph nodes from breast cancer patients. A single record per CDR3 protein comes from TCRdb applying MiXCR to the multiplex PCR reads. The sample carries over 100,000 distinct CDR3 sequences, about 22% recorded once. Source material: axillary lymph node tissue. Receptor source: a female donor with breast cancer. Some clones in this sample may be carry-over from other donors' samples.

This clonotype was picked up many times. V is TRBV11-3 and J is TRBJ2-1; 8 bases map to TRBD2. The CDR3 has 15 residues. From germline, CDR1 is SGHNT and CDR2 YENEEA. V lost 2 bases and J lost 2; bases outside the gene matches: 2. CDR3 nucleotide sequence: TGTGCCAGCAGCTTATGGGGACTAGCCTACAATGAGCAGTTCTTC. Translation gives CASSLWGLAYNEQFF. The full variable domain, with the rest looked up from reference TRBV11-3 and TRBJ2-1, is EAGVVQSPRYKIIEKKQPVAFWCNPISGHNTLYWYLQNLGQGPELLIRYENEEAVDDSQLPKDRFSAERLKGVDSTLKIQPAELGDSAVYLCASSLWGLAYNEQFFGPGTRLTVL.

This clonotype was observed a few times. The chain uses TRBV11-2 and TRBJ1-3, with D possibly matching TRBD1 (6 bases). The CDR3 loop spans 15 amino acids. CDR1 and CDR2 (germline): SGHAT, FQNNGV. V was clipped by 3 bases and J by 2 bases, with 11 bases between them. The CDR3 region is CASSFRGLAGNTIYF. The CDR3 DNA follows: TGTGCCAGCAGCTTTCGGGGGCTTGCTGGAAACACCATATATTTT.

This clonotype was counted at least ten times. The J gene is TRBJ1-5, the V gene TRBV7-2; unclear D gene. Germline CDR1 and CDR2: SGHTA and FQGNSA. The CDR3 totals 13 residues. V was cut by 2 bases and J by 0 bases, with 2 bases left in between. CDR3 protein: CASSLHSNQPQHF. In DNA, the CDR3 is TGTGCCAGCAGCTTACATAGCAATCAGCCCCAGCATTTT.

This clonotype was seen a handful of times. This sequence may be a read error, since a much larger clone differs from it by one base. The chain links TRBV20-1 to TRBJ2-7; D might be TRBD1 (5 bases). The CDR3 extends over 13 amino acids. Deletions cut 5 bases from V and 2 bases from J, with 13 bases between. CDR1 is DFQATT and CDR2 is SNEGSKA in the germline V gene (reference sequence). CDR3 region: CSAGRQSAYEQYF. The CDR3 bases are TGCAGTGCTGGAAGACAGAGCGCCTACGAGCAGTACTTC.

Note on this clonotype: The junction does not match germline at one end; this may be a read error. The V gene is TRBV3-1, the J gene TRBJ2-7; 8 bases are shared with TRBD2. This CDR3 comprises 15 residues. Germline values: CDR1 LGHDT, CDR2 YNNKEL (reference sequence). CDR3 amino acids: CASSRGIAGTYGQYF. The CDR3 DNA sequence: TGTGCCAGCAGCAGGGGAATAGCGGGGACCTACGGGCAGTACTTC.

This clonotype showed up many times. J is TRBJ2-7 and V is TRBV20-1, with D possibly TRBD2 on 5 matching bases. Per germline, CDR1 DFQATT and CDR2 SNEGSKA (reference sequence). The CDR3 spans 14 residues. Trimming left V 4 bases short and J 7 bases short, with 20 bases between. CDR3 DNA sequence: TGCAGTGCTATGGCGAGGGCCTCTTTTGGGGAGCAGTACTTC. Its translation is CSAMARASFGEQYF.

This clonotype was seen many times. The chain uses TRBV9 and TRBJ2-1, with unresolved D. V lost 0 bases and J 6 bases, leaving 10 bases between the germline ends. Looked up from germline, CDR1 is SGDLS and CDR2 is YYNGEE. CDR3 length: 14 residues. The CDR3 loop is CASSVAVAGNEQFF. CDR3 coding DNA: TGTGCCAGCAGCGTAGCGGTCGCCGGCAATGAGCAGTTCTTC. The full variable domain, its missing parts supplied by reference TRBV9 and TRBJ2-1, is DSGVTQTPKHLITATGQRVTLRCSPRSGDLSVYWYQQSLDQGLQFLIQYYNGEERAKGNILERFSAQQFPDLHSELNLSSLELGDSALYFCASSVAVAGNEQFFGPGTRLTVL.

This clonotype has ten or more counts. The CDR3 reads CASSSGYGYTF. The CDR3 DNA is TGTGCCAGCAGTTCAGGGTATGGCTACACCTTC. The chain uses TRBV12-3 or TRBV12-4 and TRBJ1-2; a weak D match, TRBD1 (5 bases). This CDR3 is built from 11 residues. The V end was cut by 4 bases, the J end by 5 bases, with 5 bases between.

This clonotype occurred many times. V and J are TRBV4-2 and TRBJ1-2; D is unclear. The germline V gene has CDR1 LGHNA and CDR2 YNFKEQ. V was clipped by 0 bases and J by 2 bases, with 10 bases between them. The CDR3 has 15 residues. The CDR3 sequence is CASSQEFPGNYGYTF. DNA of the CDR3: TGTGCCAGCAGCCAAGAGTTTCCAGGCAACTATGGCTACACCTTC.

Concerning this clonotype itself: A much larger clone sits a single nucleotide away, making a read error possible. This is likely a read error, given that the CDR3 carries no conserved phenylalanine or tryptophan at its end. The V gene is TRBV10-2, the J gene TRBJ2-7, with D perhaps TRBD1 (6 bases). Germline CDR1 reads WSHSY; CDR2 reads SAAADI. The CDR3 has 11 residues. V lost 3 bases and J 6 bases, leaving 6 bases between the germline ends. In nucleotides, the CDR3 is TGCGCCAGCAGTGACAGGGGCGAGCAGTACCTC. This gives the protein CASSDRGEQYL.

This clonotype appeared many times. The rearrangement joins TRBV7-9 to TRBJ2-7, with 10 bases aligning to TRBD1. Per the germline V gene, CDR1 is SEHNR and CDR2 is FQNEAQ (reference sequence). The ends lost 5 bases at V and 5 bases at J; junction bases unmatched: 9. The CDR3 spans 15 residues. The CDR3 DNA follows: TGTGCCAGCAGCCGGACAGGGGGAAGTCTGGACGAGCAGTACTTC. Translated, it gives CASSRTGGSLDEQYF.

This clonotype has at least ten counts. The chain combines TRBV6-1 with TRBJ2-7; tentative D call: TRBD2 (5 bases). From germline, CDR1 is MNHNS and CDR2 SASEGT. V lost 2 bases and J 6 bases, leaving 5 bases between the germline ends. The CDR3 sequence is 11 residues long. The CDR3 region is CASSERGEQYF. In nucleotides, the CDR3 is TGTGCCAGCAGTGAACGGGGCGAGCAGTACTTC.

This clonotype was detected only a few times. The chain joins TRBV6-1 to TRBJ2-4; TRBD2 agrees at 7 bases. The junction had 5 bases not matched to a gene; V was cut back by 5 bases and J by 1 base. CDR1 and CDR2 (germline): MNHNS, SASEGT. The CDR3 spans 15 residues. The CDR3 region has the DNA TGTGCCAGCAGTCACCTGGGGGGGGCCAAAAACATTCAGTACTTC. Its translation: CASSHLGGAKNIQYF.

This clonotype was observed at least ten times. The J gene is TRBJ2-1, the V gene TRBV5-4, with TRBD2 as a possible D gene (5 bases). Germline V gene data show CDR1 as SGHNT and CDR2 as YYREEE (reference sequence). The germline V and J ends were trimmed by 3 bases and 3 bases, with 13 bases remaining between them. This CDR3 has 15 amino acids. The chain's CDR3 is CASSSSFRDYNEQFF. The DNA of the CDR3 is TGTGCCAGCAGCTCCTCCTTCCGGGACTACAATGAGCAGTTCTTC.

For this clonotype: This may come from a read error, since a much larger clone is one base off. The chain employs TRBV6-6 and TRBJ2-7; D is perhaps TRBD1 or TRBD2 (5 bases each). The V gene lost 6 bases and the J gene lost 4 bases, with 16 bases spanning the gap. This CDR3 spans 14 amino acids. Germline V gene data show CDR1 as MNHNY and CDR2 as SVGAGI (reference sequence). In DNA, the CDR3 is TGTGCCAGCAGGCCTCCCGGGGCAGAGTACGAGCAGTACTTC. Protein sequence: CASRPPGAEYEQYF.

About this clonotype itself: This clone may be a read error of a much larger clone one base away. The rearrangement joins TRBV7-9 to TRBJ2-5, with D perhaps matching TRBD1 or TRBD2 (5 bases each). With 6 bases removed from V and 5 bases from J, the gap between germline ends came to 13 bases. Germline V gene data show CDR1 as SEHNR and CDR2 as FQNEAQ (reference sequence). There are 13 residues in the CDR3. The CDR3 loop reads CASRGDGVETQYF. CDR3 sequence (DNA): TGTGCCAGCAGGGGGGACGGGGTCGAGACCCAGTACTTC.